Listed below are T cell receptor beta chains from one sample, sequenced in a study of beta chain features in type 1 diabetes. Some clones are missing from TCRdb's copy, which holds only in-frame ones; the method was immunoSEQ multiplex PCR. The data hold fewer than 350,000 clones, with around a fifth observed a single time. What was sequenced was naive CD4+ T cells from blood. The receptors were sampled from a woman between 18 and 29 years old in good health. The CDR3 runs from the conserved cysteine through the conserved F or W. The D gene is left open where the match is weak. Clone size, where shown, is once, few, many, or a class for clones that have expanded.

CDR3 | DNA | D | J | size | V
CASSLGQLQETQYF | TGCGCCAGCAGCCTAGGACAGTTACAAGAGACCCAGTACTTC | - | TRBJ2-5 | - | TRBV4-1
CASSSDRGAKNIQYF | TGTGCCAGCAGTTCCGACAGGGGAGCCAAAAACATTCAGTACTTC | TRBD1 | TRBJ2-4 | few | TRBV2
CASSSGLGTDTQYF | TGCGCCAGCAGCTCAGGGTTAGGCACAGATACGCAGTATTTT | - | TRBJ2-3 | few | TRBV4-3
CSVEGTANTEAFF | TGCAGCGTTGAGGGGACAGCGAACACTGAAGCTTTCTTT | TRBD1 | TRBJ1-1 | - | TRBV29-1
CSVKRGSYEQYF | TGCAGCGTTAAGCGGGGATCCTACGAGCAGTACTTC | TRBD2 | TRBJ2-7 | - | TRBV29-1
CASSYQGQGNEQYF | TGTGCCAGCAGTTACCAGGGGCAGGGGAACGAGCAGTACTTC | - | TRBJ2-7 | - | TRBV6-6
CASSPGEGNQPQHF | TGTGCCAGCAGCCCTGGGGAGGGTAATCAGCCCCAGCATTTT | - | TRBJ1-5 | few | TRBV2
CASSTRGNVHEQYF | TGTGCCAGCAGCACCAGGGGTAATGTCCACGAGCAGTACTTC | - | TRBJ2-7 | few | TRBV27
CASSPPRGRDTEAFF | TGTGCCAGCAGCCCCCCCCGGGGGAGGGACACTGAAGCTTTCTTT | - | TRBJ1-1 | - | TRBV4-2
CASSPRTSGSADTQYF | TGTGCCAGCAGCCCCCGGACTAGCGGGAGCGCAGATACGCAGTATTTT | TRBD2 | TRBJ2-3 | few | TRBV5-4
CASSLDHAGGRGEQFF | TGTGCCAGCAGCTTAGATCACGCGGGAGGGAGGGGTGAGCAGTTCTTC | TRBD2 | TRBJ2-1 | - | TRBV11-2
CAWSVAGGNYGYTF | TGTGCCTGGAGTGTTGCGGGAGGGAACTATGGCTACACCTTC | - | TRBJ1-2 | few | TRBV30
CAWRKGGVKFTDTQYF | TGTGCCTGGAGGAAGGGGGGGGTCAAGTTCACAGATACGCAGTATTTT | - | TRBJ2-3 | - | TRBV30
CASSFPTGDNTEAFF | TGCGCCAGCAGCTTTCCGACAGGGGACAACACTGAAGCTTTCTTT | TRBD1 | TRBJ1-1 | few | TRBV5-1
CASSLWDSQETQYF | TGTGCCAGCAGCTTGTGGGACAGCCAAGAGACCCAGTACTTC | TRBD1 | TRBJ2-5 | few | TRBV11-2
CATSSGVGGYEQYF | TGTGCCACCAGCAGTGGGGTGGGGGGGTACGAGCAGTACTTC | TRBD2 | TRBJ2-7 | - | TRBV15
CASSQDVAGNYGYTF | TGCGCCAGCAGCCAAGATGTGGCAGGGAACTATGGCTACACCTTC | - | TRBJ1-2 | - | TRBV4-3
CASSLSLDTTYEQYF | TGTGCCAGCAGCTTAAGCTTGGACACTACCTACGAGCAGTACTTC | - | TRBJ2-7 | - | TRBV7-2
CASSQVAGGTGDTQYF | TGTGCCAGCAGCCAAGTAGCGGGGGGAACAGGAGATACGCAGTATTTT | TRBD2 | TRBJ2-3 | few | TRBV4-2
CASSTGTGGWGYTF | TGTGCCAGCAGTACCGGGACAGGGGGCTGGGGCTACACCTTC | TRBD1 | TRBJ1-2 | - | TRBV7-2
CASSENGNGYTF | TGTGCCAGCAGTGAAAACGGGAACGGCTACACCTTC | - | TRBJ1-2 | - | TRBV2
CASGLAGGSTDTQYF | TGTGCCAGCGGCCTAGCGGGAGGTAGCACAGATACGCAGTATTTT | TRBD2 | TRBJ2-3 | once | TRBV9
CASSLGMGQKGSDTF | TGTGCCAGCAGCTTAGGTATGGGACAGAAAGGATCCGACACCTTC | TRBD1 | TRBJ1-2 | - | TRBV7-2
CASSSGGNTEAFF | TGTGCCAGTAGTTCTGGAGGGAACACTGAAGCTTTCTTT | - | TRBJ1-1 | - | TRBV19
CASSLDTGTAIFYEQYF | TGTGCCAGCAGCTTAGATACAGGCACTGCGATTTTCTACGAGCAGTACTTC | - | TRBJ2-7 | - | TRBV11-1
CASSLVYTDTQYF | TGTGCCAGCAGCCTCGTCTACACAGATACGCAGTATTTT | - | TRBJ2-3 | few | TRBV5-6
CASSPGTSGTEQFF | TGTGCCAGCAGCCCCGGAACTAGCGGGACTGAGCAGTTCTTC | TRBD2 | TRBJ2-1 | - | TRBV11-2
CASGEWRAQYF | TGTGCCAGCGGCGAATGGAGGGCCCAGTACTTC | - | TRBJ2-5 | few | TRBV6-1
CSVPRGSLPGNTIYF | TGCAGCGTCCCGCGAGGTTCGCTTCCTGGAAACACCATATATTTT | - | TRBJ1-3 | - | TRBV29-1
CASSQGVTSGLKETQYF | TGTGCCAGCAGCCAAGGGGTGACTAGCGGATTGAAGGAGACCCAGTACTTC | TRBD2 | TRBJ2-5 | - | TRBV14
CASSPQSPTYEQYF | TGTGCCAGCTCACCACAGAGTCCTACCTACGAGCAGTACTTC | - | TRBJ2-7 | - | TRBV18
CASSQETGIGYTF | TGCGCCAGCAGCCAGGAGACAGGGATTGGCTACACCTTC | TRBD1 | TRBJ1-2 | once | TRBV4-3